This entry describes one T cell receptor beta chain. Only CD45RO-negative cells positively selected for CCR7 counted as naive CD8 cells, so terminally differentiated effector memory CD45RA+ cells were excluded. Germline CDR1 and CDR2: MDHEN and SYDVKM. V was trimmed by 1 base and J by 6 bases, leaving 21 bases between them. This CDR3 region has 18 residues. The source of the sample is a study of shared clonotypes between healthy human individuals. The data were produced by immunoSEQ multiplex PCR, yet TCRdb's version contains in-frame clones alone and is incomplete. The sample yields millions of clones, under 95% seen once.

The sample taken for sequencing was naive CD8+ T cells from PBMCs. This chain joins TRBV28 and TRBJ1-4; D perhaps matches TRBD1 (5 bases). The TCR sequence derives from a man aged 18 to 30 in good health. Some clones in this sample may be carry-over from other donors' samples. The CDR3 DNA reads TGTGCCAGCAGTTTATTATCTCGGGGGGGGTTATCGTATGAAAAACTGTTTTTT. It yields the protein CASSLLSRGGLSYEKLFF.